Sequencing of this T cell receptor (beta chain) was carried out in a study of identical twins. Regarding the study as a whole: Excess twin sharing in beta out-of-frame sequences was weaker. The same donors were not followed; conclusions instead depended on cross-sectional statistical analysis. Analyses of zero insertions could, in part, be confounded by invariant MAIT and iNKT cells.

V shed 1 base and J shed 5 bases, with 9 bases lying between them. Germline CDR1 SGDLS, CDR2 YYNGEE. This CDR3 is built from 14 residues. TCRdb reprocessed the 5' RACE reads with MiXCR, giving one entry per CDR3 protein. The repertoire has approximately 280,000 distinct CDR3 sequences, under 9% of them found once; the top ten carry 2.1%. Comment on this clonotype: Its antigen is undetermined.

The same sample was also used in a study of yellow fever vaccine responses in identical twins.

What was sequenced was memory (CD45RO+) T cells sorted from blood. The J gene is TRBJ2-2, the V gene TRBV9; possibly TRBD1 or TRBD2 for D (5 bases each). The origin of this receptor is a woman aged 18-35 years in good health. Here the CDR3 reads CASSVYGGTGELFF. The CDR3 DNA reads as TGTGCCAGCAGCGTATATGGGGGTACCGGGGAGCTGTTTTTT.